This T cell receptor (beta chain) was recorded in a study of T cells after yellow fever vaccination. Overall study findings and caveats: FACS-sorted repertoires could contain abundant clonotypes contaminating from the bulk population. A large majority of primary-vaccination clones showed up again after the booster (about 97% CD4, about 87% CD8).

The germline gives CDR1 ENHRY, CDR2 SYGVKD. J gave up 2 bases and V 3 bases, and 8 bases lay outside the gene matches. The CDR3 totals 16 residues. Making TCR cDNA involved 5'RACE template switching, which added UMIs and a universal primer site. TCRdb used MiXCR to reprocess the 5' RACE reads, holding one entry per CDR3 protein. The sample lists hundreds of thousands of distinct CDR3 sequences; about 14% were seen once. This clonotype was counted between two and nine times. What it binds is not known. The source is a man aged 25-45 years who received the YFV17D yellow fever vaccine. The chain has TRBV10-3 and TRBJ2-3, with 7 bases aligning to TRBD2. The specimen was PBMCs, collected on the day of the yellow fever booster vaccination. As DNA, the CDR3 is TGTGCCATCAGTGAAGGAGGGCTAGCGGTCACAGATACGCAGTATTTT. It translates to CAISEGGLAVTDTQYF.